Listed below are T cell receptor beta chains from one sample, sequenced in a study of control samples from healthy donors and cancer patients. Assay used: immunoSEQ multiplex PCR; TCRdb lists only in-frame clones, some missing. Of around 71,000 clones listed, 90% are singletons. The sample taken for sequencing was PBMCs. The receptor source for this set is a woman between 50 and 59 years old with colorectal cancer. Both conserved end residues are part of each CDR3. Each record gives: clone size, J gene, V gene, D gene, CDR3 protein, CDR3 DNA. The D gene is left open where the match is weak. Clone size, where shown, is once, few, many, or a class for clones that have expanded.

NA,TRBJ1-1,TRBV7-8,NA,CASSLDRGTEAFF,TGTGCCAGCAGCTTGGATCGGGGCACTGAAGCTTTCTTT
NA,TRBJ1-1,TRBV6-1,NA,CASSEPNTEAFF,TGTGCCAGCAGTGAACCGAACACTGAAGCTTTCTTT
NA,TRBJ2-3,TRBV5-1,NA,CASSLEGGQLITDTQYF,TGCGCCAGCAGCTTGGAGGGGGGTCAGCTTATCACAGATACGCAGTATTTT
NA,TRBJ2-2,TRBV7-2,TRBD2,CASAQGLAISGELFF,TGTGCCAGCGCTCAGGGACTAGCGATCTCCGGGGAGCTGTTTTTT
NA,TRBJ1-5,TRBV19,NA,CASTGAGPNQPQHF,TGTGCCAGTACCGGGGCGGGGCCAAATCAGCCCCAGCATTTT
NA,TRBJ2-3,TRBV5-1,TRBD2,CASSTGVSGNTDTQYF,TGCGCCAGCAGCACCGGGGTTAGCGGGAACACAGATACGCAGTATTTT
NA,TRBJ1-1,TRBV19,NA,CASRGGYTEAFF,TGTGCCAGCAGGGGCGGTTACACTGAAGCTTTCTTT
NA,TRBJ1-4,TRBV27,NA,CASSSLGEKLFF,TGTGCCAGCAGTTCCCTTGGTGAAAAACTGTTTTTT
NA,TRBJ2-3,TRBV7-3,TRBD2,CASSLAASTDTQYF,TGTGCCAGCAGCCTAGCGGCTAGCACAGATACGCAGTATTTT
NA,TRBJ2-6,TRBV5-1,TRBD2,CASSKELAEYLTSGANVLTF,TGCGCCAGCAGCAAGGAGCTAGCGGAATACCTTACCTCTGGGGCCAACGTCCTGACTTTC
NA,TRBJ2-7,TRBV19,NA,CASSMVPKGGEQYF,TGTGCCAGTAGTATGGTCCCGAAGGGCGGCGAGCAGTACTTC
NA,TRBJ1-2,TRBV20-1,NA,CSAHTGSGYTF,TGCAGTGCTCATACAGGCTCTGGCTACACCTTC
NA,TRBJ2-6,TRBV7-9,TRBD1,CASSLPGTGYPGANVLTF,TGTGCCAGCAGCCTACCCGGGACAGGGTATCCTGGGGCCAACGTCCTGACTTTC
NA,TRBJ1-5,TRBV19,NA,CASRVVGRSGNQPQHF,TGTGCCAGTCGGGTGGTAGGTAGGTCGGGCAATCAGCCCCAGCATTTT
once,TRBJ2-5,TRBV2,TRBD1,CATGTGLATQYF,TGTGCCACCGGGACAGGGCTGGCGACCCAGTACTTC
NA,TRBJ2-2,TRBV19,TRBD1,CASSIVGTGDSHGELFF,TGTGCCAGTAGTATAGTCGGGACAGGGGATAGCCACGGGGAGCTGTTTTTT
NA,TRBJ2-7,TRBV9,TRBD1,CASSVGDRGYEQYF,TGTGCCAGCAGCGTAGGGGACAGGGGATACGAGCAGTACTTC
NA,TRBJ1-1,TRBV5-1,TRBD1,CASSLGTVGTEAFF,TGCGCCAGCAGCTTAGGGACAGTGGGCACTGAAGCTTTCTTT
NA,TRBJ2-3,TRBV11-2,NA,CASTARSNTDTQYF,TGTGCCAGCACGGCGCGGAGCAACACAGATACGCAGTATTTT
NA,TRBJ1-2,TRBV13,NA,CASSRGGVDNYGYTF,TGTGCCAGCAGTCGCGGGGGTGTCGATAACTATGGCTACACCTTC
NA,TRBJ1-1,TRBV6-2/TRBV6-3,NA,CASRPFGVNTEAFF,TGTGCCAGCAGGCCTTTTGGGGTGAACACTGAAGCTTTCTTT
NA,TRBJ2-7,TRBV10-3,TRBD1,CAISEGIRGLTYEQYF,TGTGCCATCAGTGAGGGGATTAGGGGGCTTACCTACGAGCAGTACTTC
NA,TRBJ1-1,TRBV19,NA,CASIVGGLAGTEAFF,TGTGCCAGTATTGTCGGTGGGTTGGCGGGAACTGAAGCTTTCTTT
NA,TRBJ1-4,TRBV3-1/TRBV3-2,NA,CASSQELRYQGEKLFF,TGTGCCAGCAGCCAAGAATTGAGGTATCAGGGGGAAAAACTGTTTTTT
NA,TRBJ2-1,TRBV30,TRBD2,CAWSGTSGRGSYNEQFF,TGTGCCTGGAGTGGGACTAGCGGGAGGGGATCCTACAATGAGCAGTTCTTC
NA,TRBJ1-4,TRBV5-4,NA,CASSLSTAPANEKLFF,TGTGCCAGCAGCTTGAGCACAGCCCCGGCTAATGAAAAACTGTTTTTT
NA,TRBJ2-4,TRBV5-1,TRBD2,CASSLEGGDQGGLQYF,TGCGCCAGCAGCTTGGAGGGAGGGGATCAAGGTGGACTTCAGTACTTC
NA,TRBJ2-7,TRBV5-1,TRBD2,CASSTRTSGSYEQYF,TGCGCCAGCAGCACAAGGACTAGCGGGTCCTACGAGCAGTACTTC
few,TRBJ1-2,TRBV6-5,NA,CASRLSGQANYGYTF,TGTGCCAGCAGGCTTAGCGGGCAAGCTAACTATGGCTACACCTTC
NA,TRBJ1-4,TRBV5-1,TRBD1,CASSWAGTGVEKLFF,TGCGCCAGCAGCTGGGCCGGGACAGGGGTTGAAAAACTGTTTTTT
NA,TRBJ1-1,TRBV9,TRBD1,CASRAFTGGDAFF,TGTGCCAGCAGAGCCTTCACAGGGGGCGACGCTTTCTTT